This T cell receptor beta chain was profiled in a study of CD8+ T cells in alopecia areata (dated by TCRdb to 2016 to 2019). About the investigation overall: High-throughput TCRbeta sequencing was used to examine T cell clonal expansion in alopecia areata in both the C3H/HeJ mouse model and human patients. On the human side, TCRbeta sequencing was run on scalp tissue and on sorted CD4+ and CD8+ peripheral blood T cells from healthy controls and from alopecia areata patients with either patchy or totalis/universalis disease. Scalp clonality was compared across normal scalp (n=4), patchy alopecia areata scalp (n=8), and alopecia totalis/universalis scalp (n=8). RNA was extracted with the PAXgene miRNA kit for fixed scalp, the miRNeasy kit for PBMCs, and the RNeasy kit for mouse skin. TCRbeta CDR3 regions were amplified by immunoSEQ multiplex PCR with 35 Vbeta forward and 13 Jbeta reverse primers. Overall study results and their limits: Compared with normal scalp, lesional scalp, particularly in alopecia totalis/universalis, had higher clonality and more expanded CD8+ clones, which suggests antigenic drive. Resident alphabeta T cells in normal human skin are also sequenced, complicating scalp TCR repertoire analysis, unlike mouse skin dominated by gammadelta T cells. Compared with mice, TCR sequences shared between patients were less clear, possibly partly because of HLA diversity across the patient population.

Trimming at the junction amounts to 0 bases on V and 4 bases on J, and the germline ends lie 9 bases apart. The CDR3 holds 14 amino acids from the cysteine to the phenylalanine. The read is trimmed to its CDR3 DNA, 42 bases read in frame from base 1. The germline V gene (reference sequence) gives CDR1 as GTSNPN and CDR2 as SVGIG. Library construction relied on the immunoSEQ multiplex PCR assay. To provide template for TCR sequencing, every sample had RNA extracted and reverse transcribed into cDNA. First-strand cDNA was synthesized using SuperScript III with a 2:1 mix of oligo-dT and random hexamers. A synthetic immune receptor repertoire was used to gauge amplification bias, and whatever bias remained was removed computationally. Processing in the source paper ran as follows. After raw reads were preprocessed to remove errors, the CDR3 was defined following IMGT conventions as running from the conserved cysteine to phenylalanine. Clonality was calculated as 1 minus Shannon entropy normalized by log2 of the number of productive unique TCRs. Whether each scalp clone was CD4 or CD8 was inferred by checking scalp TCRbeta sequences against the CD4 and CD8 repertoires from sorted blood. The table was pulled from immuneACCESS by TCRdb, which kept in-frame rearrangements only. Such tables lose some clones; where checked, under half of the loss comes from unresolved V genes, and the rest has no known cause. The DNA gave D and trimming, while V, J and clone size come from that table. This sample comprises under 250,000 clones, 56% of them detected only once. The top ten clones comprise nearly 5% of the sample.

After PBMCs were isolated by density centrifugation and stained for CD3, CD4 and CD8, a FACSAria was used to sort CD4+ and CD8+ T cells. Scalp biopsies and blood samples were obtained from unaffected controls. As concerns this clone: Its antigen specificity is not known. Per-base quality was not reported, and no clone a single base away is much larger than it.

This clonotype was obtained from a human donor in good health. This chain joins TRBV30 to TRBJ2-2; the best D guess is TRBD1, with 5 bases matching. The sample consisted of CD8+ T cells sorted from blood. The CDR3 corresponds to CAWSVLQGTGELFF. The nucleotide sequence is TGTGCCTGGAGTGTACTCCAGGGCACCGGGGAGCTGTTTTTT.